The 21 T cell receptor beta chains given below trace back to one sample, sequenced in a study of T cell responses to AZD1222 COVID-19 vaccine. Libraries were prepared by immunoSEQ multiplex PCR; TCRdb keeps only in-frame clonotypes and omits some of them. The profile shows under 150,000 clones, roughly nine tenths of them singletons. The input for sequencing was peripheral blood, taken 28 days after the second AZD1222 dose. The source of these receptors is an adult who received the AZD1222 COVID-19 vaccine.

J is TRBJ1-1 and V is TRBV5-1; 7 positions agree with TRBD1. The CDR3 is made up of 13 amino acids. The junction had 4 bases not matched to a gene; V was cut back by 8 bases and J by 0 bases. Germline loops: CDR1 SGHRS, CDR2 YFSETQ. In DNA form, the CDR3 reads TGCGCCAGATGGACAGGCCTGAACACTGAAGCTTTCTTT. This translates into CARWTGLNTEAFF.

V and J are TRBV11-2 and TRBJ2-5; no clear D gene. The CDR3 extends over 15 amino acids. Trimming left V 4 bases short and J 5 bases short, with 17 bases between. CDR1 and CDR2 from the germline V gene are SGHAT and FQNNGV. The CDR3 region has the DNA TGTGCCAGCAGCTCCTCCGGGTGGGTCGGGGAGACCCAGTACTTC. Translation: CASSSSGWVGETQYF.

The rearrangement links TRBV27 to TRBJ2-4; the D gene is possibly TRBD1 (6 bases). Germline values: CDR1 MNHEY, CDR2 SMNVEV (reference sequence). The CDR3 length is 15 residues. Trimming shortened V by 4 bases and J by 2 bases, and 12 bases separated the two germline ends. CDR3 residues: CASSSFRDTKNIQYF. DNA for the CDR3: TGTGCCAGCAGTTCGTTCCGGGACACCAAAAACATTCAGTACTTC.

There are a few counts of this clone. The CDR3 nucleotides read TGTGCCAGTAGTATCGGCAGGATAAATTCACCCCTCCACTTT. Translation gives CASSIGRINSPLHF. The chain combines TRBV19 with TRBJ1-6; D not certain. There are 14 residues in the CDR3. Germline CDR1 LNHDA, CDR2 SQIVND (reference sequence). Trimming took 3 bases from V and 7 from J, leaving 10 bases between them.

Remarks on this clone: In the same sample, other DNA sequences code for this CDR3. This chain connects TRBV7-9 to TRBJ1-1, with 7 positions matching TRBD1. Unmatched junction bases numbered 8, after V lost 5 bases and J lost 5 bases. Germline loops: CDR1 SEHNR, CDR2 FQNEAQ (reference sequence). This CDR3 contains 14 residues. The CDR3 DNA reads TGTGCCAGCAGCACCAGGACAGGAGGGACTGAAGCTTTCTTT. It is translated as CASSTRTGGTEAFF. The full variable domain, rest sourced from reference TRBV7-9 and TRBJ1-1, is DTGVSQNPRHKITKRGQNVTFRCDPISEHNRLYWYRQTLGQGPEFLTYFQNEAQLEKSRLLSDRFSAERPKGSFSTLEIQRTEQGDSAMYLCASSTRTGGTEAFFGQGTRLTVV.

This chain links TRBV6-5 with TRBJ1-1; 7 nucleotides align to TRBD1. The CDR3 length is 15 residues. With V trimmed by 5 bases and J by 1 base, 7 bases remained unmatched. Germline V CDR1 and CDR2: MNHEY, SVGAGI. The CDR3 protein is CASSQPTGRNTEAFF. CDR3 sequence (DNA): TGTGCCAGCAGTCAACCGACAGGGAGGAACACTGAAGCTTTCTTT.

The chain combines TRBV5-3 with TRBJ1-2; TRBD1 matches at 8 bases. TRBV5-3 is designated an ORF whose function remains uncertain. CDR3 length: 15 amino acids. V shed 0 bases, J shed 4 bases, and the junction held 5 bases outside the gene matches. CDR3 sequence (DNA): TGTGCCAGAAGCTTGGGGCAGGGGGCTAGCTATGGCTACACCTTC. Translation gives CARSLGQGASYGYTF.

CDR3 sequence reads: CASSLDVRGSLTSNQPQHF. The CDR3 DNA reads as TGTGCCAGCAGCTTAGATGTTCGGGGCAGCCTAACCTCCAATCAGCCCCAGCATTTT. The chain has TRBV11-2 and TRBJ1-5; possible D gene TRBD1, 5 bases. The CDR3 is 19 residues long. Trimming pared 0 bases from V and 3 bases from J, leaving 21 bases between. Germline assignment: CDR1 SGHAT and CDR2 FQNNGV. Using reference TRBV11-2 and TRBJ1-5 for the parts outside the CDR3, the full variable domain is EAGVAQSPRYKIIEKRQSVAFWCNPISGHATLYWYQQILGQGPKLLIQFQNNGVVDDSQLPKDRFSAERLKGVDSTLKIQPAKLEDSAVYLCASSLDVRGSLTSNQPQHFGDGTRLSIL.

CDR3 protein: CASSQERAGPDTQYF. CDR3 DNA sequence: TGCGCCAGCAGCCAAGAGAGGGCCGGCCCAGATACGCAGTATTTT. V is TRBV4-3 and J is TRBJ2-3; the D gene is possibly TRBD2 (5 bases). Looked up from germline, CDR1 is LGHNA and CDR2 is YSLEER. This CDR3 contains 15 residues. Trimming shortened V by 0 bases and J by 4 bases, and 11 bases separated the two germline ends.

This clone was observed a single time. The chain combines TRBV28 with TRBJ1-2; D uncertain. In germline, CDR1 is MDHEN, CDR2 SYDVKM. This CDR3 comprises 16 residues. The V end lost 3 bases, the J end lost 3 bases, and 17 bases lay between the germline ends. The DNA for the CDR3 is TGTGCCAGCAGTTTCATGGCATCGGGGTCGGACTATGGCTACACCTTC. Translation: CASSFMASGSDYGYTF.

The chain recombines TRBV10-3 with TRBJ1-3; weak D call: TRBD1 (5 bases). The CDR3 runs to 14 residues. CDR1 is ENHRY and CDR2 is SYGVKD in the germline V gene. Trimming took 3 bases from V and 3 from J, leaving 9 bases between them. The CDR3 bases are TGTGCCATCAGTGACAGGGCGGGTGGAAACACCATATATTTT. Encoded protein: CAISDRAGGNTIYF.

The V and J genes are TRBV9 and TRBJ2-1; possible D gene TRBD2, 6 bases. The V and J ends lost 0 bases and 6 bases respectively, with 13 bases between them. CDR3 length: 15 amino acids. Germline CDR1 is SGDLS and CDR2 is YYNGEE. CDR3 sequence reads: CASSVGGEEGNEQFF. CDR3 nucleotide sequence: TGTGCCAGCAGCGTAGGAGGGGAGGAGGGCAATGAGCAGTTCTTC.

The chain carries TRBV7-2 and TRBJ2-4; 9 positions match TRBD2. The CDR3 loop spans 16 amino acids. J gave up 11 bases and V 1 base, and 12 bases lay outside the gene matches. Germline loops: CDR1 SGHTA, CDR2 FQGNSA. CDR3 loop: CASSLEAGGPLNLQYF. CDR3 in DNA: TGTGCCAGCAGCTTAGAAGCGGGGGGACCCCTGAACCTTCAGTACTTC.

V usage is TRBV7-6 and J usage is TRBJ2-1, with 8 bases lining up with TRBD1. Germline V gene lookup returns CDR1 SGHVS and CDR2 FNYEAQ. The CDR3 is 16 residues long. V shed 6 bases and J 5 bases; nucleotides not matched to a gene: 12. The CDR3 region has the DNA TGTGCCAGCAGTTTTCTAGGACAGGGATGGGACAATGAGCAGTTCTTC. It is translated as CASSFLGQGWDNEQFF.

The chain combines TRBV19 with TRBJ1-6; the D gene is possibly TRBD1 (5 bases). The germline V and J ends were trimmed by 5 bases and 7 bases, with 9 bases remaining between them. The CDR3 is 13 residues long. Germline assignment: CDR1 LNHDA and CDR2 SQIVND (reference sequence). As DNA, the CDR3 is TGTGCCAGTAGTTGGGAGGGGAATTCACCCCTCCACTTT. Amino acid sequence: CASSWEGNSPLHF.

CDR3: CASSLGLGTYEQYV. The DNA for the CDR3 is TGTGCCAGCAGCTTGGGTCTGGGAACCTACGAGCAGTACGTC. The genes are TRBV5-5 and TRBJ2-7; D ambiguous. This CDR3 comprises 14 residues. Germline CDR1 reads SGHKS; CDR2 reads YYEKEE (reference sequence). The V and J ends lost 0 bases and 2 bases respectively, with 9 bases between them.

This clone appeared once. The J gene is TRBJ2-2, the V gene TRBV27; 8 nucleotides align to TRBD1. The CDR3 sequence is 15 residues long. V was pared by 8 bases and J by 6 bases, with 11 bases of the junction left unmatched. Germline assignment: CDR1 MNHEY and CDR2 SMNVEV (reference sequence). CDR3 residues: CASAPGTGVAGELFF. DNA of the CDR3: TGTGCCAGCGCTCCCGGGACAGGAGTAGCCGGGGAGCTGTTTTTT.

This chain uses TRBV7-9 with TRBJ2-1; D uncertain. This CDR3 is built from 12 residues. Germline V CDR1 and CDR2: SEHNR, FQNEAQ (reference sequence). V lost 10 bases, J lost 4 bases, and 11 bases lay in between. The CDR3 DNA reads TGTGCCACCCCTTGGGGTTACAATGAGCAGTTCTTC. It translates to CATPWGYNEQFF. The full variable domain, in which reference TRBV7-9 and TRBJ2-1 provide the parts outside the CDR3, is DTGVSQNPRHKITKRGQNVTFRCDPISEHNRLYWYRQTLGQGPEFLTYFQNEAQLEKSRLLSDRFSAERPKGSFSTLEIQRTEQGDSAMYLCATPWGYNEQFFGPGTRLTVL.

Notes on this clone: At the DNA level, this CDR3 is encoded by other sequences in the same sample as well. The rearrangement uses TRBV6-5 and TRBJ1-1; TRBD1 matches 7 bases. V lost 6 bases to trimming and J lost 1 base; unmatched junction nucleotides: 5. There are 14 residues in the CDR3. Germline V lookup: CDR1 MNHEY, CDR2 SVGAGI. CDR3 coding DNA: TGTGCCAGCAGCCCGGGACAGACGAACACTGAAGCTTTCTTT. Translating it yields CASSPGQTNTEAFF.

The rearrangement uses TRBV27 and TRBJ1-1, with D uncertain. V was shortened by 2 bases and J by 7 bases, with 11 bases between the two germline ends. Germline loops: CDR1 MNHEY, CDR2 SMNVEV (reference sequence). This CDR3 is built from 13 residues. CDR3 DNA: TGTGCCAGCAGTTTACTAGTGGCTGGTGAAGCTTTCTTT. Protein sequence: CASSLLVAGEAFF.

J is TRBJ2-7 and V is TRBV6-5; 9 positions match TRBD2. The CDR3 has 14 residues. The trim removed 3 bases at V and 7 bases at J, leaving 7 bases unmatched. Germline lookup yields CDR1 MNHEY and CDR2 SVGAGI. The CDR3 DNA sequence: TGTGCCAGCAGTTATTTGTGGCGGGAGGGAGAGCAGTACTTC. Protein product: CASSYLWREGEQYF.